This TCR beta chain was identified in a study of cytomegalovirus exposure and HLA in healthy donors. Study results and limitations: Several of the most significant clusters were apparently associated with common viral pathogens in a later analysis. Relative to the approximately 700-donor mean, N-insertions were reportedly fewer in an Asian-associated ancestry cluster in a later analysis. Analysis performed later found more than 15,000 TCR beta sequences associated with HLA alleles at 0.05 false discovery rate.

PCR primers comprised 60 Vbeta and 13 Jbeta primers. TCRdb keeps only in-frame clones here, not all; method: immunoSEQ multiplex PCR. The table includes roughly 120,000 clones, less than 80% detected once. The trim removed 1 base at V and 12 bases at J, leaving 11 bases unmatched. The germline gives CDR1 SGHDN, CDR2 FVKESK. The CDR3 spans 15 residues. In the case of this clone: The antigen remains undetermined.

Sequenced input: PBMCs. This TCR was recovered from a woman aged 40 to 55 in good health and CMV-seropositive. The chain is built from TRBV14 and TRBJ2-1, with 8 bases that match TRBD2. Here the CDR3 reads CASSQAVQRENLQFF. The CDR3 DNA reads TGTGCCAGCAGCCAAGCGGTACAGCGGGAGAATCTGCAGTTCTTC.